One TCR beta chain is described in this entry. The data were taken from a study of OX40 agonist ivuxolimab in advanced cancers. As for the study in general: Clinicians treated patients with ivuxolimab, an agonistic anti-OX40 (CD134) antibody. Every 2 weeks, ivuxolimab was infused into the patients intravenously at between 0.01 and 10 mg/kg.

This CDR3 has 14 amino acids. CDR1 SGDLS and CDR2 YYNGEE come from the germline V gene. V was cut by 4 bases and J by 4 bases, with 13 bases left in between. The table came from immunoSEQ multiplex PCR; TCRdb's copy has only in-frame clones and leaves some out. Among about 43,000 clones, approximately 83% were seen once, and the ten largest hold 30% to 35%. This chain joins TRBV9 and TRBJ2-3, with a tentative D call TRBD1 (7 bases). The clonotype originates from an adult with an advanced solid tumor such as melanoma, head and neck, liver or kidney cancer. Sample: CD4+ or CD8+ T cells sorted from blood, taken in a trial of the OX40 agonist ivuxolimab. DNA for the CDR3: TGTGCCAGCAGCAACAGGGGAGGCGCAGATACGCAGTATTTT. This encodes CASSNRGGADTQYF.